A selection of T cell receptor beta chains follows, all from one sample in a study of blood T cell repertoires in COVID-19. Data came from immunoSEQ multiplex PCR; TCRdb stores just in-frame clones and leaves some out. The sample holds roughly 340,000 clones, over 75% seen once. The sequencing input was PBMCs or T cells enriched from blood (not recorded which). The receptors here all came from a man in his late teens or twenties who had recovered from COVID-19. Each CDR3 is given with its conserved first and last residue. A D gene is named only where the DNA matches it firmly. Size values are once, few and many counts, or a class for expanded clones, and some rows have none.

TRBJ2-7 | NA | TRBV6-5 | NA | CATRKGLYYEQYF | TGTGCCACTAGGAAGGGGTTATACTACGAGCAGTACTTC
TRBJ1-1 | NA | TRBV5-6 | NA | CASSQVNTEAFF | TGTGCCAGCAGCCAGGTCAACACTGAAGCTTTCTTT
TRBJ2-2 | NA | TRBV28 | NA | CASRPAGTANTGELFF | TGTGCCAGCAGACCAGCCGGGACTGCCAATACCGGGGAGCTGTTTTTT
TRBJ1-1 | NA | TRBV7-7 | NA | CASSLGEDTEAFF | TGTGCCAGCAGCTTAGGAGAGGACACTGAAGCTTTCTTT
TRBJ1-2 | few | TRBV7-2 | NA | CASSASPPVHYGYTF | TGTGCCAGCAGCGCTAGTCCTCCGGTCCACTATGGCTACACCTTC
TRBJ1-3 | NA | TRBV2 | NA | CASSQTEERSGNTIYF | TGTGCCAGCAGCCAAACCGAGGAGCGCTCTGGAAACACCATATATTTT
TRBJ2-1 | NA | TRBV28 | NA | CASSPRTVNSYNEQFF | TGTGCCAGCAGTCCGCGGACAGTCAACTCCTACAATGAGCAGTTCTTC
TRBJ1-1 | once | TRBV7-9 | NA | CASSPQTEATEAFF | TGTGCCAGCAGCCCTCAGACGGAGGCCACTGAAGCTTTCTTT
TRBJ2-3 | NA | TRBV30 | TRBD1 | CAWSRDSATDTQYF | TGTGCCTGGAGCCGGGACAGCGCTACAGATACGCAGTATTTT
TRBJ2-7 | once | TRBV5-6 | TRBD2 | CASSLGTSGTYLYEQYF | TGTGCCAGCAGCCTCGGGACTAGCGGGACTTATCTGTACGAGCAGTACTTC
TRBJ1-1 | NA | TRBV3-1/TRBV3-2 | TRBD1 | CASSPPGQLNTEAFF | TGTGCCAGCAGCCCCCCGGGACAGCTGAACACTGAAGCTTTCTTT
TRBJ2-7 | NA | TRBV3-1/TRBV3-2 | TRBD2 | CASSLIPSGVNSYEQYF | TGTGCCAGCAGCCTAATCCCCAGCGGGGTGAACTCCTACGAGCAGTACTTC
TRBJ1-1 | NA | TRBV19 | NA | CASKMSDTEAFF | TGTGCCAGTAAGATGAGTGACACTGAAGCTTTCTTT
TRBJ1-5 | few | TRBV7-8 | NA | CASSLVPVGGDQPQHF | TGTGCCAGCAGCTTAGTCCCCGTAGGCGGGGATCAGCCCCAGCATTTT
TRBJ2-1 | NA | TRBV19 | TRBD1 | CASKPRQGNNNEQFF | TGTGCCAGTAAACCAAGACAGGGGAATAACAATGAGCAGTTCTTC
TRBJ1-3 | NA | TRBV5-1 | NA | CASSPRQAISGNTIYF | TGCGCCAGCAGCCCCAGGCAGGCCATCTCTGGAAACACCATATATTTT
TRBJ1-2 | NA | TRBV9 | NA | CASTYSGSALPNYGYTF | TGTGCCAGCACCTATAGCGGCAGCGCGCTTCCTAACTATGGCTACACCTTC
TRBJ2-3 | NA | TRBV10-1 | TRBD2 | CASSEREAGGTDTQYF | TGCGCCAGCAGTGAGCGGGAAGCGGGGGGCACAGATACGCAGTATTTT
TRBJ2-1 | NA | TRBV4-1 | NA | CASSQDGPPSSYNEQFF | TGCGCCAGCAGCCAAGATGGCCCGCCCAGCTCCTACAATGAGCAGTTCTTC
TRBJ1-1 | NA | TRBV5-4 | TRBD1 | CASSSGQGGNTEAFF | TGTGCCAGCAGCTCTGGACAGGGCGGGAACACTGAAGCTTTCTTT
TRBJ2-3 | NA | TRBV28 | NA | CASSLAGSTDTQYF | TGTGCCAGCAGTTTAGCGGGTAGCACAGATACGCAGTATTTT
TRBJ2-7 | NA | TRBV28 | NA | CASRGGAGEQYF | TGTGCCAGCAGGGGGGGGGCCGGAGAGCAGTACTTC
TRBJ2-3 | few | TRBV6-6 | NA | CASSPWGGGYTDTQYF | TGTGCCAGCAGTCCCTGGGGAGGGGGTTACACAGATACGCAGTATTTT
TRBJ2-2 | NA | TRBV5-1 | NA | CASSLASQVSNTGELFF | TGCGCCAGCAGCTTGGCCAGCCAGGTGTCGAACACCGGGGAGCTGTTTTTT
TRBJ1-2 | NA | TRBV9 | NA | CASSVDYSTGYGYTF | TGTGCCAGCAGCGTAGACTATTCGACAGGTTATGGCTACACCTTC
TRBJ2-3 | NA | TRBV3-1/TRBV3-2 | NA | CASSPGNTQYF | TGTGCCAGCAGCCCAGGAAATACGCAGTATTTT
TRBJ1-5 | NA | TRBV19 | TRBD1 | CASIRTGSYNQPQHF | TGTGCCAGTATCCGGACAGGGTCCTACAATCAGCCCCAGCATTTT
TRBJ1-6 | NA | TRBV5-3 | NA | CARRPQRPEGREGSPLHF | TGTGCCAGAAGACCTCAGAGGCCAGAGGGCAGGGAGGGATCACCCCTCCACTTT
TRBJ2-3 | NA | TRBV5-1 | TRBD1 | CASSLDRGLRADTQYF | TGCGCCAGCAGCTTGGACAGGGGGCTTAGGGCAGATACGCAGTATTTT
TRBJ1-5 | NA | TRBV6-4 | NA | CASSDSGGPQHF | TGTGCCAGCAGTGACTCAGGGGGGCCCCAGCATTTT